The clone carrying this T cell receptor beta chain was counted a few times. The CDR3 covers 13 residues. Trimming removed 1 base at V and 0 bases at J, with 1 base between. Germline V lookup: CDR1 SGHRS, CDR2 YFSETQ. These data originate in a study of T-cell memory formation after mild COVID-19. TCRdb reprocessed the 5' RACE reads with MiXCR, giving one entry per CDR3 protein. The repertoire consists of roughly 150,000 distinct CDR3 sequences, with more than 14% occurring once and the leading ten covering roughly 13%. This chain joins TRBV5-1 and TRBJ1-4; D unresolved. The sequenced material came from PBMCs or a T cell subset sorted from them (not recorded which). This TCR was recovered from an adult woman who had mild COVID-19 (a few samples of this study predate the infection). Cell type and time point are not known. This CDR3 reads CASSLTTNEKLFF. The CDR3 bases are TGCGCCAGCAGCTTGACAACTAATGAAAAACTGTTTTTT.